This entry describes one T cell receptor beta chain. This clonotype was seen only a few times. Its antigen is currently not known. Base qualities are missing; no much larger clone stands one base away. The CDR3, from cysteine to phenylalanine, totals 13 residues. Of the read, only the CDR3 DNA is kept; its 39 bases are in frame from base 1. As encoded in the germline V gene, CDR1 is SGHDN while CDR2 is FVKESK. Trimming leaves V shorter by 5 bases and J shorter by 6 bases, with the junction holding 7 bases beyond the gene matches. These data come from a study of regulatory T cells in long-lasting Graves disease (dated by TCRdb to the early 2020s). For the study in its entirety: Patients with newly diagnosed Graves' disease had been on antithyroid drugs for under 3 months. Patients with persistent Graves' disease were compared with patients with newly diagnosed Graves' disease using TCR sequencing and RNA sequencing of peripheral blood. The study was registered as a clinical trial and conducted in China. A total of around 33 samples were covered by TCR sequencing, comprising around 13 persistent and around 20 newly diagnosed Graves' disease patients.

The receptor library was made with multiplex PCR. Sequenced on an Illumina HiSeq 4000. iRepertoire HTBI primers and Arm-PCR amplification of CDR3 regions were used to construct TCR beta libraries. Gel purification was performed on PCR products prior to sequencing. The paper's processing steps were these. Gene usage analysis of CDR3 amino acid clonotypes relied on the roughly 60 TRBV and 14 TRBJ segments identified across samples. Filtered high-quality paired reads were merged into contigs using COPE and FqMerger. BLAST was used to align contigs to IMGT TRBV, TRBD and TRBJ reference genes, with CDR3 defined following IMGT. Any clonotype with a frequency above 0.1% was counted as a highly expanded clone. Repertoire diversity was measured by Shannon entropy, and V-J evenness by the Gini coefficient. A clonotype found in more than one individual was treated as public. The public reads were reprocessed in TCRdb via fastp at Q25 and MiXCR, keeping in-frame beta chains. Rows merge per CDR3 protein into single entries with the most common DNA and genes. The V and J calls come from TCRdb's annotation, not from the publication. This sample lists 250,000 to 400,000 distinct CDR3 sequences; 15% to 20% were detected once. About 39% of the sample comes from the top ten.

Interpreted using the paper, the time point label stands for: newly diagnosed GD, antithyroid drugs for less than 3 months. RNA was extracted from PBMCs in TRIzol for both TCR sequencing and RNA sequencing. Graves' disease was diagnosed according to American Thyroid Association guidelines. Recruitment of patients was carried out at an endocrinology department in Xi'an, China. From each patient, around 8.3 milliliters of peripheral blood was collected into an EDTA anticoagulant tube. Ficoll Paque Plus density gradient separation was used to isolate PBMCs, and no further T cell sorting was performed. RNA quality was checked with an Agilent 2100 Bioanalyzer and agarose gel, and concentration with a NanoDrop 2000. What the research found in general, with its limitations: Compared with newly diagnosed patients, persistent Graves' disease patients had lower TCR Shannon entropy and fewer highly expanded clones, which suggests clonal expansion. Patients with persistent disease shared more public clonotypes (about 2,900) than newly diagnosed patients did (around 980). Persistent disease showed preferential use of TRBV28, TRBJ1-2 and TRBJ2-5, whereas newly diagnosed disease favored TRBV20-1 and TRBJ2-1. The small sample size was acknowledged by the authors as a limitation that may reduce accuracy. Because the primary lesion, thyroid tissue, could not be accessed, the study looked at peripheral blood alone. Only the TCR beta chain was sequenced and analyzed.

This clonotype originated in a female donor with Graves disease. The source was peripheral blood mononuclear cells (PBMCs), collected at new diagnosis, from a patient treated with antithyroid drugs. The chain couples TRBV14 to TRBJ2-7; 7 bases in between match TRBD1. CDR3 protein: CASSYTGAGEQYF. The DNA sequence reads TGTGCCAGCAGCTACACAGGGGCCGGCGAGCAGTACTTC.